This T cell receptor (beta chain) was sequenced during a study of T cell responses to AZD1222 COVID-19 vaccine. Clones were read by immunoSEQ multiplex PCR, and TCRdb kept only the in-frame ones, dropping some. The data show about 140,000 clones, 80% to 95% seen once. The V gene lost 8 bases and the J gene lost 4 bases, with 8 bases spanning the gap. The germline V gene encodes CDR1 SGHTA and CDR2 FQGNSA. The CDR3 sequence is 11 residues long. The sequence was collected from an adult in good health. This chain connects TRBV7-2 to TRBJ1-1, with D unclear. Source: peripheral blood, taken on day 0 of AZD1222 vaccination. As DNA, the CDR3 is TGTGCCAGCGGGCGGCGCACTGAAGCTTTCTTT. Translated: CASGRRTEAFF.